The 30 T cell receptor beta chains below all came from one sample that was sequenced in a study of CD8+ T cells in alopecia areata. cDNA serving as the sequencing template came from extracted, reverse transcribed RNA. The table came from immunoSEQ multiplex PCR; TCRdb's copy has only in-frame clones and leaves some out. The table lists roughly 140,000 clones, roughly four fifths of them singletons. This sample's treatment: oral pan-JAK inhibitor, 5-10 mg twice daily. This specimen was CD8+ T cells sorted from blood, taken at week 4, from a patient treated with tofacitinib. These TCRs come from a human donor with alopecia areata.

This clone showed up just once. This chain links TRBV4-2 with TRBJ1-1, with a weak D call TRBD1 (5 bases). Germline loops: CDR1 LGHNA, CDR2 YNFKEQ. Trimming took off 3 bases at V and 1 base at J, with 15 bases between the two ends. The CDR3 consists of 16 residues. The CDR3 region is CASSHPKGARNTEAFF. CDR3 nucleotides: TGTGCCAGCAGCCACCCCAAAGGGGCGCGGAACACTGAAGCTTTCTTT.

The chain links TRBV29-1 to TRBJ2-3; D unresolved. This CDR3 has 17 amino acids. Germline V gene lookup returns CDR1 SQVTM and CDR2 ANQGSEA. Trimming removed 1 base from V and 0 bases from J, with 17 bases in between. The CDR3 sequence is CSVEGIIQVSSTDTQYF. The CDR3, as DNA: TGCAGCGTTGAAGGAATAATACAAGTGTCTAGCACAGATACGCAGTATTTT.

The chain joins TRBV11-2 to TRBJ2-1, with D tentatively TRBD2 (6 bases). Trimming left V 6 bases short and J 5 bases short, with 17 bases between. In germline, CDR1 is SGHAT, CDR2 FQNNGV. The CDR3 has 15 amino acids. CDR3 coding DNA: TGTGCCAGCAGGGACTCGGGACTGGCACACAATGAGCAGTTCTTC. The encoded protein is CASRDSGLAHNEQFF. Full variable domain (missing parts from reference TRBV11-2 and TRBJ2-1): EAGVAQSPRYKIIEKRQSVAFWCNPISGHATLYWYQQILGQGPKLLIQFQNNGVVDDSQLPKDRFSAERLKGVDSTLKIQPAKLEDSAVYLCASRDSGLAHNEQFFGPGTRLTVL.

This sequence joins TRBV6-5 and TRBJ2-7; 7 bases align to TRBD1. Trimming removed 6 bases from V and 0 bases from J; junction bases left unmatched: 2. This CDR3 region has 13 residues. CDR1 and CDR2 (germline): MNHEY, SVGAGI. The CDR3 coding sequence is TGTGCCAGCAGACAGGGGAGCTCCTACGAGCAGTACTTC. It codes for CASRQGSSYEQYF.

V and J are TRBV18 and TRBJ2-1; the D gene is possibly TRBD1 (5 bases). CDR3 size: 16 residues. V lost 5 bases, J lost 4 bases, and 18 bases lay in between. Germline-derived CDR1 and CDR2 are KGHSH and LQKENI. This CDR3 is CASSEGTGPSYNEQFF. CDR3 DNA: TGTGCCAGCTCAGAAGGAACAGGCCCTTCTTACAATGAGCAGTTCTTC.

The chain has TRBV5-6 and TRBJ2-5; no definite D call. The end of the DNA is better explained by TRBJ2-7, so the J call may be wrong. The CDR3 runs 11 residues. Germline loops: CDR1 SGHDT, CDR2 YYEEEE. In DNA form, the CDR3 reads TGTGCCAGCAGCTCTGACTACGAGCAGTACTTC. Protein: CASSSDYEQYF.

The V gene is TRBV23-1, the J gene TRBJ1-3, with TRBD1 matching 7 bases. TRBV23-1 carries the ORF label, with uncertain function. V gave up 2 bases and J gave up 3 bases; unmatched junction bases: 4. The CDR3 totals 15 residues. The CDR3, as DNA: TGCGCCAGCAGTCAAAACAGGGGTTTTGGAAACACCATATATTTT. Translated: CASSQNRGFGNTIYF.

This clone turned up a few times. The CDR3 DNA follows: TGTGCCAGCAGTTACGGGGATCCCGACCGTGAGCAGTTCTTC. Amino acid sequence: CASSYGDPDREQFF. The chain links TRBV6-5 to TRBJ2-1; D is undetermined. The germline CDR1 and CDR2 sequences are MNHEY and SVGAGI. The germline V and J ends were trimmed by 2 bases and 9 bases, with 14 bases remaining between them. The CDR3 runs 14 residues.

The V gene is TRBV7-8, the J gene TRBJ2-6; D perhaps matches TRBD1 (6 bases). Trimming took 4 bases from V and 2 from J, leaving 9 bases between them. The germline CDR1 and CDR2 sequences are SGHVS and FQNEAQ. The CDR3 spans 15 residues. CDR3 region: CASSSRGTGANVLTF. For the CDR3, the DNA is TGTGCCAGCAGCTCCAGGGGAACTGGGGCCAACGTCCTGACTTTC.

This clone showed up just a few times. The chain couples TRBV27 to TRBJ2-2; D is undetermined. The CDR3 contains 16 residues. V lost 3 bases and J 0 bases, leaving 11 bases between the germline ends. Germline V gives CDR1 MNHEY, CDR2 SMNVEV (reference sequence). This CDR3 reads CASSFVSATNTGELFF. CDR3 nucleotides: TGTGCCAGCAGTTTTGTCTCCGCCACGAACACCGGGGAGCTGTTTTTT.

The chain couples TRBV13 to TRBJ2-3, with 14 bases identical to TRBD2. Trimming at V came to 6 bases and at J to 2 bases, leaving 13 bases not matched to a gene. This CDR3 region has 19 residues. Germline loops: CDR1 PRHDT, CDR2 FYEKMQ (reference sequence). The CDR3 DNA sequence: TGTGCCAGCAGTGGGGTACGCGGGACTAGCGGGGGCCTCACAGATACGCAGTATTTT. Translated, it gives CASSGVRGTSGGLTDTQYF.

The chain recombines TRBV13 with TRBJ2-2, with a tentative D call TRBD2 (6 bases). Deletions cut 6 bases from V and 6 bases from J, with 14 bases between. Germline V gives CDR1 PRHDT, CDR2 FYEKMQ (reference sequence). This CDR3 comprises 14 residues. The CDR3 loop is CASRRKGTSGELFF. The CDR3 DNA follows: TGTGCCAGCAGGCGAAAGGGGACTTCCGGGGAGCTGTTTTTT.

Only one count was recorded for this clone. The chain's CDR3 is CASSRDGGEQYF. CDR3 DNA: TGTGCCAGCTCCCGGGACGGGGGCGAGCAGTACTTC. The V call is TRBV18, the J call TRBJ2-7; D possibly corresponds to TRBD2 (6 bases). V was clipped by 6 bases and J by 6 bases, with 12 bases between them. The CDR3 length is 12 residues. The germline CDR1 and CDR2 sequences are KGHSH and LQKENI.

V is TRBV4-3 and J is TRBJ2-3; the match to TRBD2 covers 10 bases. This CDR3 comprises 18 residues. The trim removed 0 bases at V and 2 bases at J, leaving 8 bases unmatched. Germline-derived CDR1 and CDR2 are LGHNA and YSLEER. The CDR3 DNA follows: TGCGCCAGCAGCCAAGATCTGCTAGCGGGGGCCAACACAGATACGCAGTATTTT. This codes for CASSQDLLAGANTDTQYF.

The rearrangement joins TRBV29-1 to TRBJ1-1; no definite D call. This CDR3 region has 12 residues. The germline V gene has CDR1 SQVTM and CDR2 ANQGSEA. Trimming took 5 bases from V and 3 from J, leaving 10 bases between them. The CDR3 loop reads CSVSGSYTEAFF. The CDR3 DNA reads as TGCAGCGTTTCCGGCAGCTACACTGAAGCTTTCTTT.

The rearrangement links TRBV29-1 to TRBJ2-7; 7 positions match TRBD1. The CDR3 loop spans 15 amino acids. The junction had 7 bases not matched to a gene; V was cut back by 1 base and J by 1 base. The germline V gene has CDR1 SQVTM and CDR2 ANQGSEA. Here the CDR3 reads CSVEGSPGQSYEQYF. The CDR3 DNA follows: TGCAGCGTTGAAGGTAGCCCGGGACAGTCCTACGAGCAGTACTTC.

This chain joins TRBV13 and TRBJ2-2; no clear D gene. The CDR3 has 14 residues. Trimming pared 8 bases from V and 1 base from J, leaving 11 bases between. Per the germline V gene, CDR1 is PRHDT and CDR2 is FYEKMQ (reference sequence). CDR3 nucleotides: TGTGCCAGCTCAGAGACGGAGAACACCGGGGAGCTGTTTTTT. Protein sequence: CASSETENTGELFF.

The chain employs TRBV4-3 and TRBJ2-3; perhaps TRBD2 as D (6 bases). The V gene lost 0 bases and the J gene lost 6 bases, with 10 bases spanning the gap. The CDR3 runs 14 residues. Germline loops: CDR1 LGHNA, CDR2 YSLEER. The CDR3 sequence is CASSQDRTSDTQYF. The CDR3 DNA sequence: TGCGCCAGCAGCCAAGATCGAACTAGCGATACGCAGTATTTT.

This sequence joins TRBV10-2 and TRBJ2-3, with D tentatively TRBD2 (7 bases). The CDR3 has 17 amino acids. Trimming shortened V by 3 bases and J by 5 bases, and 21 bases separated the two germline ends. Looked up from germline, CDR1 is WSHSY and CDR2 is SAAADI. CDR3 coding DNA: TGCGCCAGCAGTGATGCGTTAGGGGGGGGGCCGAGAGATACGCAGTATTTT. Its protein product is CASSDALGGGPRDTQYF.

The V and J genes are TRBV4-3 and TRBJ1-4; D is ambiguous. CDR3 size: 15 residues. The germline V and J ends were trimmed by 1 base and 0 bases, with 6 bases remaining between them. Per the germline V gene, CDR1 is LGHNA and CDR2 is YSLEER. CDR3 DNA: TGCGCCAGCAGCCAAGGTGGGGCAACTAATGAAAAACTGTTTTTT. Amino acids: CASSQGGATNEKLFF.

The chain employs TRBV15 and TRBJ2-7; the D is unclear. Trimming left V 1 base short and J 0 bases short, with 7 bases between. CDR3 length: 14 amino acids. Germline V lookup: CDR1 LNHNV, CDR2 YYDKDF (reference sequence). CDR3 DNA sequence: TGTGCCACCAGCAGAGGCTACGGCTCCTACGAGCAGTACTTC. This encodes CATSRGYGSYEQYF.

The chain recombines TRBV6-6 with TRBJ2-7, with 10 bases lining up with TRBD1. Trimming removed 7 bases from V and 2 bases from J; junction bases left unmatched: 8. Germline CDR1 MNHNY, CDR2 SVGAGI (reference sequence). This CDR3 is built from 15 residues. The CDR3 nucleotides are TGTGCCAGCATCTCGGGACAGGGGTTGGCCTACGAGCAGTACTTC. Amino acids: CASISGQGLAYEQYF.

The rearrangement joins TRBV7-2 to TRBJ2-1; D assignment may be TRBD1 or TRBD2 (5 bases each). V shed 1 base and J shed 8 bases, with 24 bases lying between them. Germline V CDR1 and CDR2: SGHTA, FQGNSA. The CDR3 is 18 residues long. This chain's CDR3 is CASSLDRQGMRVRDEQFF. The CDR3 DNA sequence: TGTGCCAGCAGCTTAGATCGCCAGGGCATGAGGGTAAGAGATGAGCAGTTCTTC.

This chain connects TRBV7-2 to TRBJ2-7; 10 bases are a match to TRBD2. CDR1 is SGHTA and CDR2 is FQGNSA in the germline V gene. CDR3 length equals 14 residues. V lost 2 bases and J lost 5; bases outside the gene matches: 3. CDR3 DNA sequence: TGTGCCAGCAGCTTAACTAGCGGGGCTAACGAGCAGTACTTC. It yields the protein CASSLTSGANEQYF. Drawing the rest from reference TRBV7-2 and TRBJ2-7, the complete variable domain is GAGVSQSPSNKVTEKGKDVELRCDPISGHTALYWYRQSLGQGLEFLIYFQGNSAPDKSGLPSDRFSAERTGGSVSTLTIQRTQQEDSAVYLCASSLTSGANEQYFGPGTRLTVT.

This chain links TRBV6-6 with TRBJ2-7; TRBD1 matches at 7 bases. The CDR3 covers 14 residues. Germline V gene data show CDR1 as MNHNY and CDR2 as SVGAGI (reference sequence). With 0 bases clipped from V and 6 bases from J, the junction kept 5 bases outside the gene matches. DNA for the CDR3: TGTGCCAGCAGTTACTCGACAGGGATCGGCGAGCAGTACTTC. It codes for CASSYSTGIGEQYF.

A few counts support this clone. This CDR3 reads CASSPRGTGEKLFF. In DNA, the CDR3 is TGTGCCAGCAGCCCACGGGGGACGGGTGAAAAACTGTTTTTT. The chain carries TRBV7-9 and TRBJ1-4, with D possibly TRBD1 on 5 matching bases. Germline CDR1 reads SEHNR; CDR2 reads FQNEAQ (reference sequence). The V end was cut by 5 bases, the J end by 7 bases, with 14 bases between. The CDR3 spans 14 residues.

The rearrangement uses TRBV2 and TRBJ2-5; 10 nucleotides match TRBD1. V shed 4 bases and J 2 bases; nucleotides not matched to a gene: 1. CDR3 size: 14 residues. Germline V gene sequence: CDR1 SNHLY, CDR2 FYNNEI. DNA of the CDR3: TGTGCCAGCAGTGGGACAGGGGGACAAGAGACCCAGTACTTC. It yields the protein CASSGTGGQETQYF.

The J gene is TRBJ2-5, the V gene TRBV7-9; D remains unclear. The germline CDR1 and CDR2 sequences are SEHNR and FQNEAQ (reference sequence). V was trimmed by 1 base and J by 2 bases, leaving 8 bases between them. The CDR3 totals 14 residues. As DNA, the CDR3 is TGTGCCAGCAGCTTAGTGAGTGTACAAGAGACCCAGTACTTC. Translation: CASSLVSVQETQYF. Full variable domain (outside the CDR3, taken from reference TRBV7-9 and TRBJ2-5): DTGVSQNPRHKITKRGQNVTFRCDPISEHNRLYWYRQTLGQGPEFLTYFQNEAQLEKSRLLSDRFSAERPKGSFSTLEIQRTEQGDSAMYLCASSLVSVQETQYFGPGTRLLVL.

The CDR3 nucleotides are TGTGCCAGCAGTTGGGGCATCTACAATGAGCAGTTCTTC. The encoded protein is CASSWGIYNEQFF. The V gene is TRBV27, the J gene TRBJ2-1; weak D call: TRBD1 (5 bases). Germline V gene sequence: CDR1 MNHEY, CDR2 SMNVEV (reference sequence). Trimming took 4 bases from V and 3 from J, leaving 7 bases between them. There are 13 residues in the CDR3.

V and J are TRBV7-6 and TRBJ1-2; 10 positions match TRBD1. Per germline, CDR1 SGHVS and CDR2 FNYEAQ. The junction had 5 bases not matched to a gene; V was cut back by 1 base and J by 0 bases. This CDR3 comprises 17 residues. The DNA for the CDR3 is TGTGCCAGCAGCTTAGGGGACAGGGGCGGATCTAACTATGGCTACACCTTC. Its protein product is CASSLGDRGGSNYGYTF. The whole variable domain, remainder taken from reference TRBV7-6 and TRBJ1-2, is GAGVSQSPRYKVTKRGQDVALRCDPISGHVSLYWYRQALGQGPEFLTYFNYEAQQDKSGLPNDRFSAERPEGSISTLTIQRTEQRDSAMYRCASSLGDRGGSNYGYTFGSGTRLTVV.